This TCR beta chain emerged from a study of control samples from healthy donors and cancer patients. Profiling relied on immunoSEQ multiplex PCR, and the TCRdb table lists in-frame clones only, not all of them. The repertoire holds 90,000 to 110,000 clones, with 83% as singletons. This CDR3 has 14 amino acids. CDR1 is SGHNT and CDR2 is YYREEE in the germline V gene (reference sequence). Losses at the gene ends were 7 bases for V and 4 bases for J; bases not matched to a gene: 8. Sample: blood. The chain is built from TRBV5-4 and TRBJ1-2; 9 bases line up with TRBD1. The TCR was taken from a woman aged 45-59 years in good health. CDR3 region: CASAPGQGSYGYTF. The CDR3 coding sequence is TGTGCCAGCGCTCCCGGACAGGGGTCCTATGGCTACACCTTC.